The 26 T cell receptor beta chains in this list originate from one sample, sequenced in a study of blood T cell repertoires in COVID-19. Sequenced by immunoSEQ multiplex PCR; TCRdb stores in-frame clones only, minus some. The sample shows 150,000 to 200,000 clones, more than 75% of them seen only once. The sample consisted of PBMCs or T cells enriched from blood (not recorded which). The receptors here all came from a man aged 35-49 years who had recovered from COVID-19.

This chain links TRBV20-1 with TRBJ2-1; 8 bases align to TRBD2. After removal of 3 bases from V and 7 bases from J, the junction contained 5 bases not matched to a gene. Germline V CDR1 and CDR2: DFQATT, SNEGSKA (reference sequence). The length of the CDR3 is 13 residues. Here the CDR3 DNA reads TGCAGTGCTAGTACCGGGGGGGATAATGAGCAGTTCTTC. This translates into CSASTGGDNEQFF.

The gene calls are TRBV9 and TRBJ1-2, with unresolved D. Trimming left V 0 bases short and J 2 bases short, with 8 bases between. Germline lookup yields CDR1 SGDLS and CDR2 YYNGEE. CDR3 length: 14 amino acids. Here the CDR3 DNA reads TGTGCCAGCAGCGTAGAAGCATTCAACTATGGCTACACCTTC. Protein: CASSVEAFNYGYTF.

The V gene is TRBV6-1, the J gene TRBJ2-5, with 7 nucleotides matching TRBD1. V dropped 3 bases and J dropped 2; count of bases not matched to a gene: 3. CDR3 length: 14 amino acids. Germline values: CDR1 MNHNS, CDR2 SASEGT. Here the CDR3 reads CASSDRDSQETQYF. The CDR3 DNA is TGTGCCAGCAGTGACCGGGACAGTCAAGAGACCCAGTACTTC.

This chain joins TRBV29-1 and TRBJ1-1; TRBD1 matches at 7 bases. V was clipped by 7 bases and J by 0 bases; unmatched bases: 8. Germline V gives CDR1 SQVTM, CDR2 ANQGSEA. This CDR3 spans 14 amino acids. DNA for the CDR3: TGCAGCGCGCGACAGGGACGGGTGAACACTGAAGCTTTCTTT. Its protein product is CSARQGRVNTEAFF.

The chain couples TRBV9 to TRBJ1-2; D is perhaps TRBD1 (5 bases). This CDR3 contains 13 residues. Trimming pared 2 bases from V and 7 bases from J, leaving 12 bases between. Germline CDR1 reads SGDLS; CDR2 reads YYNGEE. This CDR3 is CASSVGLTSGYTF. DNA for the CDR3: TGTGCCAGCAGCGTGGGACTCACGAGTGGCTACACCTTC.

The CDR3 sequence is CASTPRSGGVNARPQHF. CDR3 DNA: TGTGCCAGTACCCCTCGGTCGGGAGGGGTTAACGCACGGCCCCAGCATTTT. The chain combines TRBV19 with TRBJ1-5; perhaps TRBD1 as D (5 bases). This CDR3 is built from 17 residues. V was pared by 7 bases and J by 9 bases, with 28 bases between. Germline V gene data show CDR1 as LNHDA and CDR2 as SQIVND (reference sequence).

The rearrangement uses TRBV5-1 and TRBJ2-5; TRBD2 might be the D (7 bases). Germline CDR1 is SGHRS and CDR2 is YFSETQ. The CDR3 contains 17 residues. V was pared by 0 bases and J by 1 base, with 16 bases between. CDR3 coding DNA: TGCGCCAGCAGCTTGGGAGGTTTGGCGGGGGCCCAAGAGACCCAGTACTTC. Amino acids: CASSLGGLAGAQETQYF.

This chain uses TRBV9 with TRBJ2-1; TRBD2 agrees at 10 bases. With V trimmed by 2 bases and J by 6 bases, 8 bases remained unmatched. The CDR3 spans 16 residues. Germline V gives CDR1 SGDLS, CDR2 YYNGEE. The CDR3 protein is CASSVKSGGAVNEQFF. Here the CDR3 DNA reads TGTGCCAGCAGCGTTAAAAGCGGGGGGGCCGTCAATGAGCAGTTCTTC.

The V and J genes are TRBV4-1 and TRBJ1-2; possibly TRBD1 for D (6 bases). The CDR3 contains 16 residues. Germline CDR1 MGHRA, CDR2 YSYEKL. The V end lost 5 bases, the J end lost 4 bases, and 20 bases lay between the germline ends. The chain's CDR3 is CASSGQPGHLSYGYTF. DNA of the CDR3: TGCGCCAGCAGCGGGCAACCGGGACACTTGTCCTATGGCTACACCTTC.

The J gene is TRBJ1-2, the V gene TRBV5-6, with 11 positions matching TRBD1. Germline CDR1 is SGHDT and CDR2 is YYEEEE. The V segment lost 3 bases and the J segment 5 bases; nucleotides outside the gene matches: 3. This CDR3 spans 14 amino acids. CDR3 nucleotide sequence: TGTGCCAGCAGCTGGACAGGGGGCGGATATGGCTACACCTTC. This encodes CASSWTGGGYGYTF.

The table lists this clone with a count of one. The rearrangement uses TRBV19 and TRBJ1-5, with D maybe TRBD1 (5 bases). Trimming stripped 5 bases from V and 3 bases from J, with 14 bases between. The CDR3 sequence is 15 residues long. Germline V gene sequence: CDR1 LNHDA, CDR2 SQIVND (reference sequence). In nucleotides, the CDR3 is TGTGCCAGTAGTTTTAGACAGCCAGACAATCAGCCCCAGCATTTT. This translates into CASSFRQPDNQPQHF.

The J gene is TRBJ2-1, the V gene TRBV19; TRBD2 matches 7 bases. V was clipped by 8 bases and J by 1 base; unmatched bases: 5. The CDR3 covers 14 residues. CDR1 and CDR2 (germline): LNHDA, SQIVND (reference sequence). CDR3 coding DNA: TGTGCCAGTGAAACGGGGGGATCCTACAATGAGCAGTTCTTC. Translation: CASETGGSYNEQFF.

Only one count was recorded for this clone. CDR3 residues: CASRGPPRIQETQYF. The CDR3 region has the DNA TGTGCCAGCCGCGGGCCCCCCAGAATACAAGAGACCCAGTACTTC. The V and J genes are TRBV2 and TRBJ2-5; D is perhaps TRBD2 (5 bases). This CDR3 has 15 amino acids. The germline CDR1 and CDR2 sequences are SNHLY and FYNNEI. V lost 8 bases and J 2 bases, leaving 18 bases between the germline ends.

This sequence joins TRBV6-5 and TRBJ1-2; 7 bases line up with TRBD1. The CDR3 has 15 residues. V gave up 4 bases and J gave up 2 bases; unmatched junction bases: 7. Germline assignment: CDR1 MNHEY and CDR2 SVGAGI. The CDR3 coding sequence is TGTGCCAGCAGTTCCTCCGGGACAGACAACTATGGCTACACCTTC. Its translation: CASSSSGTDNYGYTF.

This clone was seen more than once but under ten times. V usage is TRBV6-5 and J usage is TRBJ1-2; D may be TRBD1 (5 bases). Looked up from germline, CDR1 is MNHEY and CDR2 is SVGAGI. The CDR3 consists of 12 residues. Trimming took off 7 bases at V and 5 bases at J, with 11 bases between the two ends. The DNA of the CDR3 is TGTGCCAGCACCCTAGACAGATATGGCTACACCTTC. Translating it yields CASTLDRYGYTF.

The J gene is TRBJ1-1, the V gene TRBV27; possibly TRBD1 for D (6 bases). The CDR3 loop spans 11 amino acids. Germline CDR1 MNHEY, CDR2 SMNVEV (reference sequence). Trimming removed 6 bases from V and 8 bases from J, with 10 bases in between. The CDR3 is CASRTGAEAFF. In DNA form, the CDR3 reads TGTGCCAGCAGGACAGGTGCGGAAGCTTTCTTT.

The chain recombines TRBV19 with TRBJ2-3; weak D call: TRBD2 (6 bases). With 1 base removed from V and 1 base from J, the gap between germline ends came to 9 bases. The CDR3 consists of 15 residues. Germline values: CDR1 LNHDA, CDR2 SQIVND (reference sequence). Here the CDR3 reads CASSIAGTGTDTQYF. The CDR3 DNA reads TGTGCCAGTAGTATAGCAGGGACTGGCACAGATACGCAGTATTTT.

This rearrangement joins TRBV6-5 to TRBJ1-1; D uncertain. The CDR3 runs to 13 residues. The V end was cut by 6 bases, the J end by 0 bases, with 8 bases between. CDR1 and CDR2 from the germline V gene are MNHEY and SVGAGI. Written as DNA, the CDR3 is TGTGCCAGCAGGACAAGTATGAACACTGAAGCTTTCTTT. Translated, it gives CASRTSMNTEAFF.

The V call is TRBV7-9, the J call TRBJ1-2; TRBD1 matches 10 bases. CDR1 is SEHNR and CDR2 is FQNEAQ in the germline V gene (reference sequence). Losses at the gene ends were 4 bases for V and 5 bases for J; bases not matched to a gene: 4. CDR3 length equals 14 residues. The CDR3: CASSSPGQGYGYTF. CDR3 sequence (DNA): TGTGCCAGCAGCTCTCCGGGACAGGGGTATGGCTACACCTTC.

The V and J genes are TRBV10-2 and TRBJ2-7, with 7 bases identical to TRBD1. Germline assignment: CDR1 WSHSY and CDR2 SAAADI. The CDR3 consists of 15 residues. The junction had 10 bases not matched to a gene; V was cut back by 5 bases and J by 3 bases. The CDR3 protein is CASSNRGSAHYEQYV. In DNA form, the CDR3 reads TGCGCCAGCAGTAACAGGGGAAGTGCACACTACGAGCAGTACGTC.

The chain recombines TRBV7-9 with TRBJ1-1, with D hard to call. The CDR3 has 11 amino acids. V lost 6 bases, J lost 4 bases, and 6 bases lay in between. The germline V gene has CDR1 SEHNR and CDR2 FQNEAQ (reference sequence). CDR3 region: CASSRSTEAFF. The CDR3 bases are TGTGCCAGCAGTAGAAGCACTGAAGCTTTCTTT. Combining the CDR3 with reference TRBV7-9 and TRBJ1-1 gives the whole variable domain DTGVSQNPRHKITKRGQNVTFRCDPISEHNRLYWYRQTLGQGPEFLTYFQNEAQLEKSRLLSDRFSAERPKGSFSTLEIQRTEQGDSAMYLCASSRSTEAFFGQGTRLTVV.

The chain has TRBV28 and TRBJ2-7, with 11 bases that match TRBD1. This CDR3 comprises 17 residues. Germline V gene sequence: CDR1 MDHEN, CDR2 SYDVKM. The J segment lost 4 bases and the V segment lost 5 bases, leaving 13 bases of the junction unmatched. CDR3 region: CASSRRRAGTGGYEQYF. Here the CDR3 DNA reads TGTGCCAGCAGTCGCCGACGCGCTGGGACAGGGGGGTACGAGCAGTACTTC.

The chain couples TRBV4-1 to TRBJ2-7; 7 positions agree with TRBD1. The CDR3 loop spans 15 amino acids. V lost 4 bases, J lost 1 base, and 7 bases stayed unmatched. From germline, CDR1 is MGHRA and CDR2 YSYEKL. The CDR3 region is CASSRRTGNSYEQYF. Here the CDR3 DNA reads TGCGCCAGCAGCCGTAGGACAGGTAATTCCTACGAGCAGTACTTC.

This clone was detected only once. The chain carries TRBV5-4 and TRBJ2-7; TRBD2 is a possible D gene (6 bases). The V gene's germline CDR1 is SGHNT and CDR2 YYREEE (reference sequence). V lost 3 bases, J lost 2 bases, and 15 bases lay in between. The CDR3 spans 15 residues. CDR3 sequence (DNA): TGTGCCAGCAGCTCGAGACTAGTCGGTGCCTACGAGCAGTACTTC. Protein product: CASSSRLVGAYEQYF.

The genes are TRBV25-1 and TRBJ1-5; tentatively, D is TRBD1 (6 bases). Germline V gene sequence: CDR1 MGHDK, CDR2 SYGVNS. V was pared by 5 bases and J by 6 bases, with 11 bases between. The CDR3 has 13 residues. CDR3 DNA sequence: TGTGCCAGCAGTCGGGGGGCAGGTCAGCCCCAGCATTTT. Translated, it gives CASSRGAGQPQHF. Using reference TRBV25-1 and TRBJ1-5 for the parts outside the CDR3, the full variable domain is EADIYQTPRYLVIGTGKKITLECSQTMGHDKMYWYQQDPGMELHLIHYSYGVNSTEKGDLSSESTVSRIRTEHFPLTLESARPSHTSQYLCASSRGAGQPQHFGDGTRLSIL.

The chain has TRBV11-2 and TRBJ2-6; 9 bases fit TRBD2. Per the germline V gene, CDR1 is SGHAT and CDR2 is FQNNGV. With V trimmed by 5 bases and J by 1 base, 9 bases remained unmatched. This CDR3 has 18 residues. CDR3 bases: TGTGCCAGCAGCCGTGCGAGCGGGGGGCCTTCTGGGGCCAACGTCCTGACTTTC. Its protein is CASSRASGGPSGANVLTF. Based on the CDR3 plus reference TRBV11-2 and TRBJ2-6, the full variable domain is EAGVAQSPRYKIIEKRQSVAFWCNPISGHATLYWYQQILGQGPKLLIQFQNNGVVDDSQLPKDRFSAERLKGVDSTLKIQPAKLEDSAVYLCASSRASGGPSGANVLTFGAGSRLTVL.